This record looks at one TCR beta chain sequence and its context. Its antigen remains unidentified. Donors likely had unrecorded immune exposures despite being nominally healthy when sampled. The CDR3 runs 16 residues. The germline gives CDR1 SGDLS, CDR2 YYNGEE. Trimming stripped 3 bases from V and 4 bases from J, with 16 bases between. These data belong to a study of cytomegalovirus exposure and HLA in healthy donors. Study information: Out of about 179 million T cells, an earlier analysis found 117 million unique TCR beta sequences in total. Regarding the study as a whole: TCR sequences were mostly rare, though some public TCRs occurred in many donors. By a later analysis, the bulk of CMV-associated TCR beta chains appeared HLA-restricted.

The PCR used 60 Vbeta and 13 Jbeta primers. Profiling relied on immunoSEQ multiplex PCR, and the TCRdb table lists in-frame clones only, not all of them. The sample holds over 200,000 clones; roughly 91% are singletons and the top ten take less than 1.2%. The material sequenced was PBMCs. The V and J genes are TRBV9 and TRBJ2-2; D gene ambiguous. This TCR was sampled from a woman younger than 30 in good health and CMV-seronegative. CDR3 DNA sequence: TGTGCCAGCAGCGGGAGATTGGTAGCCGGCACCGGGGAGCTGTTTTTT. Its translation is CASSGRLVAGTGELFF.